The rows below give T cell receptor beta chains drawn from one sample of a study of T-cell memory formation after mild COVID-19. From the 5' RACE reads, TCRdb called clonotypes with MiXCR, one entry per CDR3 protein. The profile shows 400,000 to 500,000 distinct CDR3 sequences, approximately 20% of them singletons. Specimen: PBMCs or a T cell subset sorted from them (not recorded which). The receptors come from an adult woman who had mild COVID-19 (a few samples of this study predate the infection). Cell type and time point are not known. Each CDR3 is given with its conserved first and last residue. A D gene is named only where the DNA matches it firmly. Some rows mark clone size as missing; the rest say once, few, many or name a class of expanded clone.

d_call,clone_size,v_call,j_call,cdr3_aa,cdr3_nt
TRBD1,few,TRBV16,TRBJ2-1,CASSPPDRVGYNEQFF,TGTGCCAGCAGCCCCCCCGACAGGGTGGGGTACAATGAGCAGTTCTTC
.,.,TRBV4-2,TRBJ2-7,CASSQANRAYEQYF,TGTGCCAGCAGCCAAGCCAACAGGGCCTACGAGCAGTACTTC
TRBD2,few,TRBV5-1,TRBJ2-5,CASSPGAGGPKETQYF,TGCGCCAGCAGCCCGGGAGCGGGGGGCCCCAAAGAGACCCAGTACTTC
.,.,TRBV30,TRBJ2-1,CALKGVREQFF,TGTGCCTTGAAAGGCGTCCGGGAGCAGTTCTTC
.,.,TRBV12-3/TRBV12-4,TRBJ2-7,CASSLEDRSYEQYF,TGTGCCAGCAGTTTAGAAGACAGGTCTTACGAGCAGTACTTC
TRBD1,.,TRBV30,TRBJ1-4,CAWSVLDRDDEKLFF,TGTGCCTGGAGTGTACTTGACAGGGACGATGAAAAACTGTTTTTT
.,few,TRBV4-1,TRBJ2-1,CASSPLGWNEQFF,TGCGCCAGCAGCCCGTTGGGGTGGAATGAGCAGTTCTTC
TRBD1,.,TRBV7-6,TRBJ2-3,CASSIQGAGTDTQYF,TGTGCCAGCAGCATACAGGGGGCGGGCACAGATACGCAGTATTTT
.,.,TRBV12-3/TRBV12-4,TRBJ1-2,CASSSSWGAGYTF,TGTGCCAGCAGTTCCTCTTGGGGGGCAGGCTACACCTTC
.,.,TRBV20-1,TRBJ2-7,CSASPGTVSYEQYF,TGCAGTGCTAGTCCCGGCACGGTCTCCTACGAGCAGTACTTC
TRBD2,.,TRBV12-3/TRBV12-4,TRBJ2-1,CASRIGSGTSATNEQFF,TGTGCCAGCAGGATAGGGAGCGGGACTAGCGCGACCAATGAGCAGTTCTTC
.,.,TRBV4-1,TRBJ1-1,CASSQEAGNTEAFF,TGCGCCAGCAGCCAAGAAGCAGGGAACACTGAAGCTTTCTTT
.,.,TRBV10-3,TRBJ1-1,CAISVTQGNTEAFF,TGTGCCATCAGTGTAACCCAGGGGAACACTGAAGCTTTCTTT
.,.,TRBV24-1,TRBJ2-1,CATSDPFLNEQFF,TGTGCCACCAGTGATCCCTTCCTTAATGAGCAGTTCTTC
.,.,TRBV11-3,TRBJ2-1,CASSARQVSSYNEQFF,TGTGCCAGCAGCGCCCGACAGGTCAGCTCCTACAATGAGCAGTTCTTC
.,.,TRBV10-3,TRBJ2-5,CAISEQGRETQYF,TGTGCCATCAGTGAGCAGGGTCGGGAGACCCAGTACTTC
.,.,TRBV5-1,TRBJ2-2,CASSLEVVTNTGELFF,TGCGCCAGCAGCTTGGAGGTTGTAACGAACACCGGGGAGCTGTTTTTT
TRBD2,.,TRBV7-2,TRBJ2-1,CASSPRAGGGNEQFF,TGTGCCAGCAGCCCTAGGGCGGGAGGGGGAAATGAGCAGTTCTTC